These 6 T cell receptor beta chains were all obtained from the same sample, sequenced in a study of OX40 agonist ivuxolimab in advanced cancers. TCRdb's table, derived via immunoSEQ multiplex PCR, lists solely in-frame clones and lacks some. This table has some 99,000 clones, approximately 95% appearing once. Sequencing used CD4+ or CD8+ T cells sorted from blood, obtained in a trial of the OX40 agonist ivuxolimab. The receptors were sampled from an adult with an advanced solid tumor such as melanoma, head and neck, liver or kidney cancer.

The genes are TRBV7-2 and TRBJ1-1; a weak D match, TRBD1 (5 bases). The germline gives CDR1 SGHTA, CDR2 FQGNSA. The CDR3 spans 17 residues. The germline V and J ends were trimmed by 4 bases and 0 bases, with 18 bases remaining between them. The CDR3 DNA follows: TGTGCCAGCAGCTACGACGGCTTCAGGGTAATGAACACTGAAGCTTTCTTT. This translates into CASSYDGFRVMNTEAFF.

The chain is built from TRBV5-1 and TRBJ1-3; perhaps TRBD1 as D (6 bases). V was shortened by 4 bases and J by 4 bases, with 12 bases between the two germline ends. This CDR3 comprises 14 residues. Germline CDR1 SGHRS, CDR2 YFSETQ. The CDR3 DNA reads TGCGCCAGCAGCACGGGGGCGAGCGGAAACACCATATATTTT. Its translation is CASSTGASGNTIYF. Full variable domain (rest looked up from reference TRBV5-1 and TRBJ1-3): KAGVTQTPRYLIKTRGQQVTLSCSPISGHRSVSWYQQTPGQGLQFLFEYFSETQRNKGNFPGRFSGRQFSNSRSEMNVSTLELGDSALYLCASSTGASGNTIYFGEGSWLTVV.

The chain uses TRBV18 and TRBJ1-5; D is undetermined. CDR3 length: 15 residues. V was pared by 5 bases and J by 0 bases, with 11 bases between. Germline loops: CDR1 KGHSH, CDR2 LQKENI. The CDR3 sequence: CASSYLGGSNQPQHF. In DNA, the CDR3 is TGTGCCAGCTCATACTTAGGCGGTAGCAATCAGCCCCAGCATTTT. Variable domain in full (rest from reference TRBV18 and TRBJ1-5): NAGVMQNPRHLVRRRGQEARLRCSPMKGHSHVYWYRQLPEEGLKFMVYLQKENIIDESGMPKERFSAEFPKEGPSILRIQQVVRGDSAAYFCASSYLGGSNQPQHFGDGTRLSIL.

The sample holds one count of this clone. This rearrangement joins TRBV5-1 to TRBJ2-7; the D call may be TRBD1 or TRBD2 (5 bases each). The CDR3 sequence is 14 residues long. The germline gives CDR1 SGHRS, CDR2 YFSETQ. Trimming cost V 4 bases and J 8 bases, with 19 bases left between them. Written as DNA, the CDR3 is TGCGCCAGCAGCCTGACAGAGACTACGAGGCAGCAGTACTTC. This translates into CASSLTETTRQQYF.

The chain uses TRBV7-2 and TRBJ1-5; 8 bases match TRBD1. The CDR3 covers 15 residues. The junction had 3 bases not matched to a gene; V was cut back by 5 bases and J by 0 bases. CDR1 and CDR2 from the germline V gene are SGHTA and FQGNSA. CDR3 sequence: CASSRDRNSNQPQHF. Here the CDR3 DNA reads TGTGCCAGCAGCCGGGACAGGAATAGCAATCAGCCCCAGCATTTT.

The rearrangement links TRBV9 to TRBJ1-4, with TRBD1 identical over 7 bases. CDR1 is SGDLS, CDR2 YYNGEE, per germline. This CDR3 is built from 14 residues. J gave up 12 bases and V 0 bases, and 8 bases lay outside the gene matches. CDR3 region: CASSVGGTAKELFF. CDR3 in DNA: TGTGCCAGCAGCGTAGGGGGGACAGCCAAGGAACTGTTTTTT.